This T cell receptor beta chain was recovered during a study of T cell repertoires in aging, cancer and after chemotherapy. General study findings and limits: The repertoire data cannot show anything about immunological memory following chemotherapy. Rebound thymic output was suggested by rising median generation probability during chemotherapy in each cancer cohort. Loss of evenness, beyond lost richness, contributed to age-related TCR diversity decline in cancer patients.

The CDR3 spans 16 residues. Germline V gene lookup returns CDR1 SGHDT and CDR2 YYEEEE. V gave up 4 bases and J gave up 0 bases; unmatched junction bases: 6. TRB rearrangements spanning V, D and J were amplified using mixed TRB-A/B primers. TCRdb reprocessed the multiplex PCR reads via MiXCR and lists one record per CDR3 protein. The sample has approximately 2,500 distinct CDR3 sequences; 30% are singletons. Comment on this clonotype: Antigen unknown.

Amplification of TCR beta used genomic DNA extracted from peripheral blood. The receptor comes from a human donor with a solid tumor. The chain carries TRBV5-6 and TRBJ1-4, with 7 bases aligning to TRBD1. Sequencing used blood. The CDR3 here is CASSGGRGTTNEKLFF. For the CDR3, the DNA is TGTGCCAGCAGCGGGGGCAGGGGGACAACTAATGAAAAACTGTTTTTT. The full variable domain, its missing parts supplied by reference TRBV5-6 and TRBJ1-4, is DAGVTQSPTHLIKTRGQQVTLRCSPKSGHDTVSWYQQALGQGPQFIFQYYEEEERQRGNFPDRFSGHQFPNYSSELNVNALLLGDSALYLCASSGGRGTTNEKLFFGSGTQLSVL.